This passage covers 17 T cell receptor beta chains from one sample sequenced in a study of shared clonotypes between healthy human individuals. Repertoires were generated with immunoSEQ multiplex PCR, while TCRdb's copy carries only in-frame clones and drops some. The data show about 2.4 million clones, just over 90% seen once. Input material: naive CD4+ T cells sorted from blood. Subset defined: CD45RA+ positively selected. The receptors come from a man between 18 and 29 years old in good health.

The rearrangement links TRBV6-5 to TRBJ1-5; D unclear. CDR3 length: 14 residues. Looked up from germline, CDR1 is MNHEY and CDR2 is SVGAGI. The germline V and J ends were trimmed by 8 bases and 4 bases, with 15 bases remaining between them. The CDR3 sequence is CASVISESNQPQHF. In DNA form, the CDR3 reads TGTGCCAGCGTAATTTCTGAGTCGAATCAGCCCCAGCATTTT.

J is TRBJ1-2 and V is TRBV6-1; D remains unclear. Germline V lookup: CDR1 MNHNS, CDR2 SASEGT. This CDR3 has 13 amino acids. The V end was cut by 4 bases, the J end by 3 bases, with 9 bases between. CDR3 region: CASSVGSHYGYTF. CDR3 sequence (DNA): TGTGCCAGCAGTGTTGGCAGTCACTATGGCTACACCTTC.

This chain connects TRBV6-5 to TRBJ2-7, with D maybe TRBD2 (6 bases). From germline, CDR1 is MNHEY and CDR2 SVGAGI. The CDR3 length is 13 residues. V lost 7 bases and J 5 bases, leaving 15 bases between the germline ends. The CDR3 DNA reads as TGTGCCAGCACACGGGGGAGAGAGGACGAGCAGTACTTC. Its translation: CASTRGREDEQYF.

The chain uses TRBV7-2 and TRBJ2-5; the match to TRBD2 covers 9 bases. Per germline, CDR1 SGHTA and CDR2 FQGNSA. This CDR3 has 15 residues. Losses at the gene ends were 0 bases for V and 5 bases for J; bases not matched to a gene: 4. The CDR3 sequence: CASSLAAGGTETQYF. CDR3 in DNA: TGTGCCAGCAGCTTAGCAGCGGGGGGCACGGAGACCCAGTACTTC. The variable domain in full, with the rest retrieved from reference TRBV7-2 and TRBJ2-5, is GAGVSQSPSNKVTEKGKDVELRCDPISGHTALYWYRQSLGQGLEFLIYFQGNSAPDKSGLPSDRFSAERTGGSVSTLTIQRTQQEDSAVYLCASSLAAGGTETQYFGPGTRLLVL.

As for this clone: At the DNA level, this CDR3 is encoded by other sequences in the same sample as well. The chain combines TRBV6-1 with TRBJ2-6; D perhaps matches TRBD2 (6 bases). From germline, CDR1 is MNHNS and CDR2 SASEGT. The CDR3 is 15 amino acids. Trimming shortened V by 3 bases and J by 1 base, and 7 bases separated the two germline ends. The CDR3: CASSDGGSGANVLTF. The CDR3 DNA sequence: TGTGCCAGCAGTGACGGGGGTTCTGGGGCCAACGTCCTGACTTTC.

This clone has just a few counts. V gene TRBV5-1 combines with J gene TRBJ1-1; maybe TRBD1 (5 bases). Germline V CDR1 and CDR2: SGHRS, YFSETQ. The V gene lost 4 bases and the J gene lost 6 bases, with 13 bases spanning the gap. The CDR3 spans 13 residues. The chain's CDR3 is CASSVLEGAEAFF. The CDR3 DNA is TGCGCCAGCAGCGTCTTGGAAGGGGCTGAAGCTTTCTTT. Full variable domain (remainder filled in from reference TRBV5-1 and TRBJ1-1): KAGVTQTPRYLIKTRGQQVTLSCSPISGHRSVSWYQQTPGQGLQFLFEYFSETQRNKGNFPGRFSGRQFSNSRSEMNVSTLELGDSALYLCASSVLEGAEAFFGQGTRLTVV.

The V call is TRBV7-9, the J call TRBJ1-1, with D tentatively TRBD1 (6 bases). This CDR3 is 15 amino acids long. Trimming stripped 1 base from V and 5 bases from J, with 14 bases between. Germline lookup yields CDR1 SEHNR and CDR2 FQNEAQ (reference sequence). The CDR3 region is CASSLGAGAKTEAFF. The CDR3 DNA reads as TGTGCCAGCAGCTTAGGTGCGGGGGCGAAGACTGAAGCTTTCTTT.

The chain is built from TRBV27 and TRBJ2-1; 15 bases are a match to TRBD2. V was clipped by 5 bases and J by 8 bases; unmatched bases: 10. The CDR3 length is 17 residues. Germline V lookup: CDR1 MNHEY, CDR2 SMNVEV (reference sequence). The DNA of the CDR3 is TGTGCCAGCAGTGATGGACTAGCGGGGGGGCCTAGGGATGAGCAGTTCTTC. Its translation is CASSDGLAGGPRDEQFF.

The chain employs TRBV30 and TRBJ1-2, with D unclear. The V gene's germline CDR1 is GTSNPN and CDR2 SVGIG (reference sequence). V was cut by 1 base and J by 6 bases, with 15 bases left in between. The CDR3 sequence is 14 residues long. The CDR3 DNA sequence: TGTGCCTGGAGTGGAGACCCCCTACGCAATGGCTACACCTTC. This encodes CAWSGDPLRNGYTF. Variable domain in full (rest from reference TRBV30 and TRBJ1-2): SQTIHQWPATLVQPVGSPLSLECTVEGTSNPNLYWYRQAAGRGLQLLFYSVGIGQISSEVPQNLSASRPQDRQFILSSKKLLLSDSGFYLCAWSGDPLRNGYTFGSGTRLTVV.

The rearrangement links TRBV19 to TRBJ1-1; D possibly corresponds to TRBD1 (5 bases). The germline V gene encodes CDR1 LNHDA and CDR2 SQIVND (reference sequence). This CDR3 contains 14 residues. V lost 9 bases to trimming and J lost 0 bases, with 14 bases between them. CDR3 sequence: CASILGPLNTEAFF. For the CDR3, the DNA is TGTGCCAGCATACTGGGACCGCTGAACACTGAAGCTTTCTTT.

As regards this clone: Possible read error: a much larger clone is one base away. Different DNA sequences within this sample yield the same CDR3. The rearrangement joins TRBV7-9 to TRBJ1-6; D remains unclear. V was trimmed by 3 bases and J by 7 bases, leaving 4 bases between them. Germline V gives CDR1 SEHNR, CDR2 FQNEAQ (reference sequence). This CDR3 contains 12 residues. The CDR3 nucleotides read TGTGCCAGCAGCTTGGGGAATTCACCCCTCCACTTT. Translated, it gives CASSLGNSPLHF.

The J gene is TRBJ2-3, the V gene TRBV27; no definite D call. The CDR3 runs to 15 residues. Germline V gene lookup returns CDR1 MNHEY and CDR2 SMNVEV (reference sequence). Trimming cost V 6 bases and J 1 base, with 14 bases left between them. The CDR3 DNA reads as TGTGCCAGCAGATTCCTAGTCTCCGGCACAGATACGCAGTATTTT. Translated: CASRFLVSGTDTQYF.

This chain uses TRBV6-5 with TRBJ1-1; perhaps TRBD1 as D (5 bases). The CDR3 runs 13 residues. Deletions cut 5 bases from V and 6 bases from J, with 13 bases between. Germline assignment: CDR1 MNHEY and CDR2 SVGAGI. The CDR3 DNA is TGTGCCAGCAGTCCCGAGGCCAGGGCTGAAGCTTTCTTT. Translating gives CASSPEARAEAFF.

This sequence joins TRBV6-6 and TRBJ1-4; D may be TRBD1 (6 bases). Germline loops: CDR1 MNHNY, CDR2 SVGAGI (reference sequence). V lost 4 bases to trimming and J lost 6 bases, with 15 bases between them. This CDR3 is 15 amino acids long. CDR3 bases: TGTGCCAGCAGTTTCCAACAGGGCCAAGATGAAAAACTGTTTTTT. Residues: CASSFQQGQDEKLFF.

The chain couples TRBV28 to TRBJ2-7; D is possibly TRBD1 or TRBD2 (5 bases each). The CDR3 runs to 14 residues. Trimming removed 10 bases at V and 3 bases at J, with 19 bases between. CDR1 is MDHEN and CDR2 is SYDVKM in the germline V gene. CDR3 in DNA: TGTGCCATTTCGTCCTCGGGACCCCTCTACGAGCAGTACTTC. Translated, it gives CAISSSGPLYEQYF.

The chain couples TRBV7-3 to TRBJ1-6; D is possibly TRBD1 (5 bases). CDR3 length: 16 residues. CDR1 is SGHTA, CDR2 FQGTGA, per germline. Trimming cost V 0 bases and J 10 bases, with 16 bases left between them. In nucleotides, the CDR3 is TGTGCCAGCAGCTTAACGGGACGGGGGGGTTACTCACCCCTCCACTTT. This gives the protein CASSLTGRGGYSPLHF.

Comments on this clone: The sample contains more than one DNA sequence encoding this CDR3. The chain is built from TRBV5-6 and TRBJ1-1, with no clear D. Germline lookup yields CDR1 SGHDT and CDR2 YYEEEE. V was clipped by 1 base and J by 0 bases, with 7 bases between them. CDR3 length equals 14 residues. The CDR3 is CASSLLGMNTEAFF. The CDR3 DNA follows: TGTGCCAGCAGCTTGCTAGGCATGAACACTGAAGCTTTCTTT. The full variable domain, in which reference TRBV5-6 and TRBJ1-1 provide the parts outside the CDR3, is DAGVTQSPTHLIKTRGQQVTLRCSPKSGHDTVSWYQQALGQGPQFIFQYYEEEERQRGNFPDRFSGHQFPNYSSELNVNALLLGDSALYLCASSLLGMNTEAFFGQGTRLTVV.